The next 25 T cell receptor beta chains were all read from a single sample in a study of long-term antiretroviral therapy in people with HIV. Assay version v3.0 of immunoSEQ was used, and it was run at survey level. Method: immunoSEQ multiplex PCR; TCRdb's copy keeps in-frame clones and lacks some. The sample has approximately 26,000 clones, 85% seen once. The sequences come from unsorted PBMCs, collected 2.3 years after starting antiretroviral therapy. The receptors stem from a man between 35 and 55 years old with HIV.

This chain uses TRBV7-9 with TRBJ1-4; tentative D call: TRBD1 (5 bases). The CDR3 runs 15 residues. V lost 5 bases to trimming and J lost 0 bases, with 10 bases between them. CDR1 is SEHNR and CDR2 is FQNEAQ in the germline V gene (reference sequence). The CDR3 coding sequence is TGTGCCAGCAGCACAGACAGAGCAACTAATGAAAAACTGTTTTTT. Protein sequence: CASSTDRATNEKLFF.

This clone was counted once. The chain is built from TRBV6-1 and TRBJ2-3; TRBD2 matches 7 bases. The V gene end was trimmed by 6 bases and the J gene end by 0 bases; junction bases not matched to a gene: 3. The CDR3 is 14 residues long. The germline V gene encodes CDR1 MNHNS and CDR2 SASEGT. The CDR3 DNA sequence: TGTGCCAGCAGCAGGGACTACAGCACAGATACGCAGTATTTT. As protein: CASSRDYSTDTQYF.

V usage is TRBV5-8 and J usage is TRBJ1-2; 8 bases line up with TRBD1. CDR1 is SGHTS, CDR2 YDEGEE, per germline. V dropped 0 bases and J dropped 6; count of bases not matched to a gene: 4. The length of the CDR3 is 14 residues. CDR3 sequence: CASSLGQGTNGYTF. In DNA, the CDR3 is TGTGCCAGCAGCTTGGGACAGGGGACGAATGGCTACACCTTC.

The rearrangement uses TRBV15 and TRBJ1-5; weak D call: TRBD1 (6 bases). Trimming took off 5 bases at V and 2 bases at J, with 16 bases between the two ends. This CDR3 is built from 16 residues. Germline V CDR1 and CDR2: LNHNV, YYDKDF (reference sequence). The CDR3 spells CATSAKGGAGNQPQHF. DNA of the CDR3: TGTGCCACCAGCGCGAAGGGGGGGGCGGGCAATCAGCCCCAGCATTTT.

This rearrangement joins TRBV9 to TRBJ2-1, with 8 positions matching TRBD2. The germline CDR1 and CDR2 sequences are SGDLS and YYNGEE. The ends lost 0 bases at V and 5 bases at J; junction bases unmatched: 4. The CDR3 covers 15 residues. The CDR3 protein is CASSVGGLGNNEQFF. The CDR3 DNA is TGTGCCAGCAGCGTAGGGGGACTAGGTAACAATGAGCAGTTCTTC.

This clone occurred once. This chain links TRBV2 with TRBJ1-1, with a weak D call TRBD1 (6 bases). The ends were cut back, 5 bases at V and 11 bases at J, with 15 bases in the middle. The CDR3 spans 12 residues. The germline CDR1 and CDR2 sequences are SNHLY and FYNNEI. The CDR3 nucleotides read TGTGCCAGCAGTAAATCCGGGACACCGGCTTTCTTT. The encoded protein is CASSKSGTPAFF.

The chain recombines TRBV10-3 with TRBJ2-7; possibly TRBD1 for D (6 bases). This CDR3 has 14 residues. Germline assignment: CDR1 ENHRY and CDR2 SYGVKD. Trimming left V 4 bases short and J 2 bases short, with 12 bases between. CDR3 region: CAISASTGTYEQYF. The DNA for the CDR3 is TGTGCCATCAGTGCCTCGACAGGAACCTACGAGCAGTACTTC.

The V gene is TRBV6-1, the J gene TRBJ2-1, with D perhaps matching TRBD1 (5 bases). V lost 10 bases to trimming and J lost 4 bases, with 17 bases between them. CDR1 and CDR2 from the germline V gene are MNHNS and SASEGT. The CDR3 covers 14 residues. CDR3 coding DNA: TGTGCCATCCAGGGTAACTCAATTTACAATGAGCAGTTCTTC. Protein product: CAIQGNSIYNEQFF.

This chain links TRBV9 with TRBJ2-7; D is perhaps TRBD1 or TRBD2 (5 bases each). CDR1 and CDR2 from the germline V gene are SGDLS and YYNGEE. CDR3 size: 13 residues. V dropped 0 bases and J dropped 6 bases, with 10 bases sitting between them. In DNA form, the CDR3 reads TGTGCCAGCAGCGTAGGGCCTGGGACCGAGCAGTACTTC. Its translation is CASSVGPGTEQYF.

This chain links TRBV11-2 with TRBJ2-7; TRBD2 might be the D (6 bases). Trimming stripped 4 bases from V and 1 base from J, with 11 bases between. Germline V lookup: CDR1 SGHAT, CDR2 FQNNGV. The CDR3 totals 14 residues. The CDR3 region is CASSWGDSSYEQYF. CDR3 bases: TGTGCCAGCAGCTGGGGGGACTCATCCTACGAGCAGTACTTC.

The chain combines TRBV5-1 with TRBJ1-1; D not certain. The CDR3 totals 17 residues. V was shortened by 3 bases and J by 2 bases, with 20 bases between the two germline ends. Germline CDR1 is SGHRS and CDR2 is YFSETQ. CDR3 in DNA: TGCGCCAGCAGCTCGGTGGGGAGGAGACGGTCAAACACTGAAGCTTTCTTT. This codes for CASSSVGRRRSNTEAFF.

CDR3 DNA sequence: TGCAGTGCTAGTGGGTGGAAAGCTTTCTTT. Its translation: CSASGWKAFF. The V call is TRBV20-1, the J call TRBJ1-1; D gene unclear. CDR1 and CDR2 (germline): DFQATT, SNEGSKA (reference sequence). The CDR3 is 10 residues long. V was pared by 3 bases and J by 9 bases, with 8 bases between.

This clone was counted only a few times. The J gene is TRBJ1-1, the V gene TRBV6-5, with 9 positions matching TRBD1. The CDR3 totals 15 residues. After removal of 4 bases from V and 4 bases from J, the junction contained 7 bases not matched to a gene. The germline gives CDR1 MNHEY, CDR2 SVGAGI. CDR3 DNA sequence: TGTGCCAGCAGTTCACAGGGGGCCGGGGGCACTGAAGCTTTCTTT. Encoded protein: CASSSQGAGGTEAFF.

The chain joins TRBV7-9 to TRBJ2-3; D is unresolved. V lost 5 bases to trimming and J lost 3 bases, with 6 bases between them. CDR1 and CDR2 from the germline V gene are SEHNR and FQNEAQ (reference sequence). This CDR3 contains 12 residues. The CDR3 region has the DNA TGTGCCAGCAGCCAGAGGACAGATACGCAGTATTTT. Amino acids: CASSQRTDTQYF.

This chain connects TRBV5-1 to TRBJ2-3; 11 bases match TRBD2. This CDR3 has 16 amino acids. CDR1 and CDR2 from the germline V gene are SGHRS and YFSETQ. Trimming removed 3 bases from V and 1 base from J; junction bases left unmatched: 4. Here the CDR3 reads CASSSISGGGTDTQYF. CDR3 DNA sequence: TGCGCCAGCAGCTCCATTAGCGGGGGGGGCACAGATACGCAGTATTTT.

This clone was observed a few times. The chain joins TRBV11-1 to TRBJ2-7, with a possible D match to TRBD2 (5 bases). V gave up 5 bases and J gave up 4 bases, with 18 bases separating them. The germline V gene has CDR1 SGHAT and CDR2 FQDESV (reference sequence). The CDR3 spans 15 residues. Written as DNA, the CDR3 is TGTGCCAGCAGCCCTCTCGACGGGGTGCGGTACGAGCAGTACTTC. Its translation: CASSPLDGVRYEQYF.

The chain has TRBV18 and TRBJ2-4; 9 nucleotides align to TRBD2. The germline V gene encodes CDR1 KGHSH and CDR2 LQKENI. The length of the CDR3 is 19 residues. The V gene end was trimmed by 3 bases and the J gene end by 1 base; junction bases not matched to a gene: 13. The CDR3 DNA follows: TGTGCCAGCTCACCTCTCTCGGCTAGCGGGACGGAGGCCAAAAACATTCAGTACTTC. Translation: CASSPLSASGTEAKNIQYF. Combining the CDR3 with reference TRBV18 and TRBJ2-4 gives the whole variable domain NAGVMQNPRHLVRRRGQEARLRCSPMKGHSHVYWYRQLPEEGLKFMVYLQKENIIDESGMPKERFSAEFPKEGPSILRIQQVVRGDSAAYFCASSPLSASGTEAKNIQYFGAGTRLSVL.

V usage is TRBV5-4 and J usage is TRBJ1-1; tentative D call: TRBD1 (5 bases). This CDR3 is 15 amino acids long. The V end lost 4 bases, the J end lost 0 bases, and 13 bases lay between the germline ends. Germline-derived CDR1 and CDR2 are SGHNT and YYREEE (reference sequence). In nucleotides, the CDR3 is TGTGCCAGCAGCCTCCCACAGGAGTTGAACACTGAAGCTTTCTTT. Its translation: CASSLPQELNTEAFF.

In DNA, the CDR3 is TGCGCCAGCAGCTTGGCGCAAGGACTTACCTACGAGCAGTACTTC. It translates to CASSLAQGLTYEQYF. This chain uses TRBV5-1 with TRBJ2-7, with a weak D call TRBD2 (5 bases). CDR3 length equals 15 residues. V lost 0 bases and J lost 2, with 12 bases in between. Per germline, CDR1 SGHRS and CDR2 YFSETQ.

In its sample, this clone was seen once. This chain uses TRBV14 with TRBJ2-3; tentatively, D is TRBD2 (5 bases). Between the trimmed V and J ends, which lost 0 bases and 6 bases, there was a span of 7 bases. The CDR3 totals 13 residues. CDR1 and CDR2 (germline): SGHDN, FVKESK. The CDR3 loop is CASSQEGVDTQYF. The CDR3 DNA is TGTGCCAGCAGCCAAGAGGGAGTGGATACGCAGTATTTT.

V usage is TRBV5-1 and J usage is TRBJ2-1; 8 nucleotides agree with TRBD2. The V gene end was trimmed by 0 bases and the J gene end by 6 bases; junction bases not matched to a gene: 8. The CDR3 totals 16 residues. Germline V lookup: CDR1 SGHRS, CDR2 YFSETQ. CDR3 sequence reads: CASSLEGVGGVNEQFF. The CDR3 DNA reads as TGCGCCAGCAGCTTGGAGGGGGTCGGGGGGGTCAATGAGCAGTTCTTC.

The CDR3 DNA is TGCGCCAGCAGTGTTGTGGGGACTAGCGGGACCAATGAGCAGTTCTTC. This encodes CASSVVGTSGTNEQFF. This chain connects TRBV10-2 to TRBJ2-1; 13 nucleotides match TRBD2. Germline assignment: CDR1 WSHSY and CDR2 SAAADI. Trimming at V came to 4 bases and at J to 6 bases, leaving 6 bases not matched to a gene. This CDR3 is 16 amino acids long.

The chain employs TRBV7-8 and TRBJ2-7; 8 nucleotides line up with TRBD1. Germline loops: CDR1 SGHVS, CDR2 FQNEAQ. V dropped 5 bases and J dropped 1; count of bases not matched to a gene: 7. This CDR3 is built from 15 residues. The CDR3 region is CASSEDRVVSYEQYF. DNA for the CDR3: TGTGCCAGCAGCGAGGACAGGGTAGTGTCCTACGAGCAGTACTTC.

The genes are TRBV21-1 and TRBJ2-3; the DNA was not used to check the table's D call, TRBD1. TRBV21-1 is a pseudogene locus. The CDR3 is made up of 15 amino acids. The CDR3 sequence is CASSLDRDRADTQYF. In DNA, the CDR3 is TGTGCCAGCAGTCTGGACAGGGACAGGGCAGATACGCAGTATTTT.

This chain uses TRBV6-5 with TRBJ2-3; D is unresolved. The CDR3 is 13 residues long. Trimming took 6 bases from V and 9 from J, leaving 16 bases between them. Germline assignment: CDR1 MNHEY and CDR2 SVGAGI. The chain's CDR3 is CASSFFERSTQYF. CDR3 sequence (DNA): TGTGCCAGCAGCTTCTTTGAGAGAAGCACGCAGTATTTT.